A selection of T cell receptor beta chains follows, all from one sample in a study of CD8 T cells in ankylosing spondylitis. Each CDR3 protein is one row after TCRdb ran MiXCR on the 5' RACE reads. The table includes 85,000 to 100,000 distinct CDR3 sequences, about 8.8% detected once. Sequencing used blood, either unsorted or a sorted T cell fraction (not recorded which). All receptors come from a male donor with ankylosing spondylitis or in good health (not recorded which). The CDR3 runs from the conserved cysteine through the conserved F or W. A D gene is named only where the DNA matches it firmly. Clone size, where shown, is once, few, many, or a class for clones that have expanded.

abundance,v_gene,j_gene,d_gene,CDR3nt,CDR3aa
few,TRBV20-1,TRBJ2-7,TRBD2,TGCAGTGCTAGAGTACCCGGTACTAGCGCCTACGAGCAGTACTTC,CSARVPGTSAYEQYF
.,TRBV7-8,TRBJ2-5,TRBD2,TGTGCCAGCAGCGGCAGTCCTACTAGCGGTGAAGAGACCCAGTACTTC,CASSGSPTSGEETQYF
many,TRBV23-1,TRBJ1-5,.,TGCGCCAGCAGTCAAAAAGGCCACCATCTTGTTCAGCCCCAGCATTTT,CASSQKGHHLVQPQHF
few,TRBV28,TRBJ1-1,.,TGTGCCAGCAGGTCGGGCGGCCGTGAAGCTTTCTTT,CASRSGGREAFF
many,TRBV5-1,TRBJ1-1,.,TGCGCCAGCAGCTTGCCGGGAAACACTGAAGCTTTCTTT,CASSLPGNTEAFF
few,TRBV5-5,TRBJ2-7,.,TGTGCCAGCAGTTCTACCGGGACATCTTTTCAGGAGCAGTACTTC,CASSSTGTSFQEQYF
many,TRBV6-5,TRBJ1-5,.,TGTGCCAGCAGTTACTCGTTAACGGGTAATCAGCCCCAGCATTTT,CASSYSLTGNQPQHF
.,TRBV7-8,TRBJ2-1,.,TGTGCCAGCAGCCCGGAACCCTCCTACAATGAGCAGTTCTTC,CASSPEPSYNEQFF
many,TRBV7-2,TRBJ2-1,TRBD2,TGTGCCAGCAGCTTAAGGGGACTAGCGGATAACAATGAGCAGTTCTTC,CASSLRGLADNNEQFF
many,TRBV7-9,TRBJ2-1,.,TGTGCCAGCAGCGGCCGGGATACCTACAATGAGCAGTTCTTC,CASSGRDTYNEQFF
many,TRBV5-1,TRBJ2-5,.,TGCGCCAGCAGCTTGGATCCGGGTTTGGGGACCCAGTACTTC,CASSLDPGLGTQYF
many,TRBV27,TRBJ2-1,.,TGTGCCAGCAGTTCCCACGGGACGGCCAACAATGAGCAGTTCTTC,CASSSHGTANNEQFF
many,TRBV28,TRBJ2-3,TRBD2,TGTGCCAGCAGAGGACTAGAGCCTACGGATACGCAGTATTTT,CASRGLEPTDTQYF
many,TRBV15,TRBJ1-5,.,TGTGCCACCAGCAGAGATCGGCTGGGGAGCAATCAGCCCCAGCATTTT,CATSRDRLGSNQPQHF
many,TRBV30,TRBJ2-7,.,TGTGCCTGGAGTGCGACCTTCGGGCCCTCGTTC,CAWSATFGPSF
many,TRBV18,TRBJ2-2,.,TGTGCCAGCTCACCACTCTATTCAGCCGGGGAGCTGTTTTTT,CASSPLYSAGELFF